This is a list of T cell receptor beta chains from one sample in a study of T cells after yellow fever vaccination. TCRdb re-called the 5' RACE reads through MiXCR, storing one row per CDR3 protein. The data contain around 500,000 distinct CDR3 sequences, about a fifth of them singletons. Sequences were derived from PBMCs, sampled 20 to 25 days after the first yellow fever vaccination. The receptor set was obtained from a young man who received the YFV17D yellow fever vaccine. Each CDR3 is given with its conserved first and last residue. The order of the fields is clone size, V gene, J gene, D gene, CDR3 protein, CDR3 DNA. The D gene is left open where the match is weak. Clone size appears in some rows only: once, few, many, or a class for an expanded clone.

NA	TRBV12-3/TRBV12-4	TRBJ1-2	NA	CASSLTSGVGYTF	TGTGCCAGCAGCCTAACCTCCGGGGTGGGCTACACCTTC
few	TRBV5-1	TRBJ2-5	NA	CASSLGPQGSQETQYF	TGCGCCAGCAGCTTGGGGCCACAGGGATCTCAAGAGACCCAGTACTTC
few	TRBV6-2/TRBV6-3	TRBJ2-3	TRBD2	CASSYSSGGTADTQYF	TGTGCCAGCAGTTACTCTAGCGGGGGGACGGCAGATACGCAGTATTTT
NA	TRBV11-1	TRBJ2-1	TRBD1	CASSIWTGPYQSYNEQFF	TGTGCCAGCAGCATCTGGACAGGGCCGTACCAATCCTACAATGAGCAGTTCTTC
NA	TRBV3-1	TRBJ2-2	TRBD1	CATRGTGDTGELFF	TGTGCCACCCGGGGGACAGGGGACACCGGGGAGCTGTTTTTT
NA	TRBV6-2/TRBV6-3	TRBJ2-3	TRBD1	CASSEPRGRVDTQYF	TGTGCCAGCAGCGAGCCCAGGGGGCGCGTAGATACGCAGTATTTT
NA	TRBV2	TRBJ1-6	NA	CASSEAPDSPLHF	TGTGCCAGCAGTGAAGCCCCCGATTCACCCCTCCACTTT
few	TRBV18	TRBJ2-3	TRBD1	CASSPGQGRDTQYF	TGTGCCAGCTCACCGGGACAGGGGCGCGATACGCAGTATTTT
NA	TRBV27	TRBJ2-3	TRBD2	CASSLSRGEEYF	TGTGCCAGCAGTTTATCTCGGGGGGAGGAGTATTTT
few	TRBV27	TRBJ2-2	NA	CASSLTGYRVFLPGELFF	TGTGCCAGCAGTTTAACGGGATACAGGGTTTTCCTTCCCGGGGAGCTGTTTTTT
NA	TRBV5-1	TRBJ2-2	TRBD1	CASSLTRTGPNTGELFF	TGCGCCAGCAGCTTGACGAGGACAGGACCGAACACCGGGGAGCTGTTTTTT
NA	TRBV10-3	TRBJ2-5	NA	CAISDRASETQYF	TGTGCCATCAGTGATCGAGCATCGGAGACCCAGTACTTC
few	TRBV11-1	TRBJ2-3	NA	CASSYRSGPTDTQYF	TGTGCCAGCAGCTACAGGTCTGGGCCCACAGATACGCAGTATTTT
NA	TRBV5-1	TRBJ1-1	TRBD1	CASSLGGGGRVEAFF	TGCGCCAGCAGCTTGGGAGGGGGCGGGCGTGTTGAAGCTTTCTTT
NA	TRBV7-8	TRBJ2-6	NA	CASSLEAGGSGANVLTF	TGTGCCAGCAGCTTAGAAGCAGGAGGCTCTGGGGCCAACGTCCTGACTTTC
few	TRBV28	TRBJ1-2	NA	CASKGQGFATF	TGTGCCAGCAAGGGGCAGGGCTTCGCCACCTTC
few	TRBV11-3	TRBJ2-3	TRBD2	CASSLASGTTDTQYF	TGTGCCAGCAGCTTAGCTAGCGGAACCACAGATACGCAGTATTTT
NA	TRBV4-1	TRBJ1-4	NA	CASSQEAGRNEKLFF	TGCGCCAGCAGCCAAGAGGCAGGGAGGAATGAAAAACTGTTTTTT
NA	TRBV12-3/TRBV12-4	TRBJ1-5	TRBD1	CASSQQQGGAQPQHF	TGTGCCAGCAGCCAACAACAGGGGGGGGCTCAGCCCCAGCATTTT
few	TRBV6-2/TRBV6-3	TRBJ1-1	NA	CASSYLGRFVEAFF	TGTGCCAGCAGTTACTTAGGCAGGTTTGTCGAAGCTTTCTTT
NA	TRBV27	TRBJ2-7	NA	CASGPSEQYF	TGTGCCAGTGGACCGTCCGAGCAGTACTTC
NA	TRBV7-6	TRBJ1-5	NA	CASSLQSGLNQPQHF	TGTGCCAGCAGCTTACAGTCGGGGCTGAATCAGCCCCAGCATTTT
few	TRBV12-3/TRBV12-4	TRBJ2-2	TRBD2	CASSIQGGTGELFF	TGTGCCAGCAGCATCCAGGGAGGGACCGGGGAGCTGTTTTTT
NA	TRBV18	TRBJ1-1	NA	CASSPKGSEAFF	TGTGCCAGCTCACCGAAGGGATCTGAAGCTTTCTTT
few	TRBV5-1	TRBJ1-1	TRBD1	CASSVRDRGENTEAFF	TGCGCCAGCAGCGTACGGGACAGGGGGGAAAACACTGAAGCTTTCTTT
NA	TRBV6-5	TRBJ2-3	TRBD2	CASSYGVASGGQYF	TGTGCCAGCAGTTACGGCGTAGCTAGCGGGGGGCAGTATTTT
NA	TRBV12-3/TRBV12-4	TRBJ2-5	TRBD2	CASSGLAEQETQYF	TGTGCCAGCTCCGGGCTAGCGGAACAAGAGACCCAGTACTTC
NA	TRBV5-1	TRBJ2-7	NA	CASSLKQYEQYF	TGCGCCAGCAGCTTGAAGCAGTACGAGCAGTACTTC
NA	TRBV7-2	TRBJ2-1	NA	CASSLARVTSNEQFF	TGTGCCAGCAGCTTAGCGAGGGTTACCAGCAATGAGCAGTTCTTC
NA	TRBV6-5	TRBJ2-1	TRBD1	CASSYRDTMDRGNEQFF	TGTGCCAGCAGTTACCGCGACACTATGGACAGGGGAAATGAGCAGTTCTTC
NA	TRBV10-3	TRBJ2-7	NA	CAIRGSGYGYEQYF	TGTGCCATCAGGGGGTCGGGTTATGGGTACGAGCAGTACTTC
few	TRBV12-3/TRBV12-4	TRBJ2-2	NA	CASSPGSVGSGELFF	TGTGCCAGCAGCCCAGGGTCCGTCGGGTCCGGGGAGCTGTTTTTT
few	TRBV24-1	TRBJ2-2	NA	CATSDPRGSGELFF	TGTGCCACCAGTGACCCGAGGGGGTCCGGGGAGCTGTTTTTT
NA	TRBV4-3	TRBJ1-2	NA	CASSQDVGWAAYGYTF	TGCGCCAGCAGCCAAGATGTGGGGTGGGCGGCTTATGGCTACACCTTC
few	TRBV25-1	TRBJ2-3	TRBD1	CASREGAMAVQYF	TGTGCCAGCAGAGAGGGGGCGATGGCCGTGCAGTATTTT
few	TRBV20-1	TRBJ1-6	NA	CSASKGAGYNSPLHF	TGCAGTGCTAGCAAAGGGGCTGGGTATAATTCACCCCTCCACTTT
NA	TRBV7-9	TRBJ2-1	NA	CASSALRASYNEQFF	TGTGCCAGCAGCGCTCTAAGGGCTAGCTACAATGAGCAGTTCTTC
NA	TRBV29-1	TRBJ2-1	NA	CGVLSYNEQFF	TGCGGTGTACTCTCCTACAATGAGCAGTTCTTC
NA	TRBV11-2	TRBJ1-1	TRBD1	CASSLGGRGGNTEAFF	TGTGCCAGCAGCTTAGGGGGCAGGGGGGGGAACACTGAAGCTTTCTTT
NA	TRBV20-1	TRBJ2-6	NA	CSASRTGISGANVLTF	TGCAGTGCCAGCCGAACAGGTATCTCTGGGGCCAACGTCCTGACTTTC
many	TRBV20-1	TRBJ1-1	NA	CSARDPRENTEAFF	TGCAGTGCTAGAGATCCGAGGGAGAACACTGAAGCTTTCTTT
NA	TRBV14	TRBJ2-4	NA	CASSQEQGRNIQYF	TGTGCCAGCAGCCAAGAACAGGGAAGGAACATTCAGTACTTC
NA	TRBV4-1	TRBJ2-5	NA	CASSQVSEETQYF	TGCGCCAGCAGCCAAGTATCGGAAGAGACCCAGTACTTC
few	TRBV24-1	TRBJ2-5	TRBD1	CATSDPARQGVSETQYF	TGTGCCACCAGTGACCCCGCGAGACAGGGGGTCAGCGAGACCCAGTACTTC
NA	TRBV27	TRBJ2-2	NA	CASSLLAYVNTGELFF	TGTGCCAGCAGTTTACTAGCTTATGTGAACACCGGGGAGCTGTTTTTT
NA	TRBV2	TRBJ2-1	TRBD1	CASSRGQDRLNEQFF	TGTGCCAGCAGCCGCGGACAGGATCGTCTCAATGAGCAGTTCTTC
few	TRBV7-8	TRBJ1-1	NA	CASSPTPGYGMNTEAFF	TGTGCCAGCAGCCCGACTCCAGGGTATGGTATGAACACTGAAGCTTTCTTT
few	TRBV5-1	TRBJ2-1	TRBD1	CASSLVSRGHGEQFF	TGCGCCAGCAGCTTGGTTTCTAGGGGGCATGGTGAGCAGTTCTTC
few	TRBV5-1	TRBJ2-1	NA	CASRPQGGTSYNEQFF	TGCGCCAGCAGGCCACAGGGTGGAACGTCCTACAATGAGCAGTTCTTC
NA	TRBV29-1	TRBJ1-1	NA	CSVAVVQNTEAFF	TGCAGCGTTGCCGTGGTCCAGAACACTGAAGCTTTCTTT
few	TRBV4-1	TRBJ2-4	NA	CASSLLGLAKNIQYF	TGCGCCAGCAGCCTCCTGGGACTAGCCAAAAACATTCAGTACTTC
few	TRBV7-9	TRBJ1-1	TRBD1	CASTDHTGVYTEAFF	TGTGCCAGCACGGATCACACAGGGGTGTACACTGAAGCTTTCTTT
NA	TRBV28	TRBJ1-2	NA	CASSPGQSRGYGYTF	TGTGCCAGCAGTCCTGGACAGTCAAGGGGCTATGGCTACACCTTC
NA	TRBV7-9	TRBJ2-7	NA	CASSLGEGFHEQYF	TGTGCCAGCAGCTTAGGAGAGGGTTTCCACGAGCAGTACTTC
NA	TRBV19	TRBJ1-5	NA	CATNLPDGEGNQPQHF	TGTGCCACCAACCTCCCGGACGGCGAGGGCAATCAGCCCCAGCATTTT
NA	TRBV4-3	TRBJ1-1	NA	CASSPNEQMGAFF	TGCGCCAGCAGCCCGAATGAACAGATGGGAGCTTTCTTT
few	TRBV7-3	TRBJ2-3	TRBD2	CASSFAGGNTDTQYF	TGTGCCAGCAGCTTTGCGGGGGGGAACACAGATACGCAGTATTTT
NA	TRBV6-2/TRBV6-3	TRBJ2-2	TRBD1	CASRRRTGTVPGELFF	TGTGCCAGCAGGCGTCGGACAGGGACGGTTCCCGGGGAGCTGTTTTTT